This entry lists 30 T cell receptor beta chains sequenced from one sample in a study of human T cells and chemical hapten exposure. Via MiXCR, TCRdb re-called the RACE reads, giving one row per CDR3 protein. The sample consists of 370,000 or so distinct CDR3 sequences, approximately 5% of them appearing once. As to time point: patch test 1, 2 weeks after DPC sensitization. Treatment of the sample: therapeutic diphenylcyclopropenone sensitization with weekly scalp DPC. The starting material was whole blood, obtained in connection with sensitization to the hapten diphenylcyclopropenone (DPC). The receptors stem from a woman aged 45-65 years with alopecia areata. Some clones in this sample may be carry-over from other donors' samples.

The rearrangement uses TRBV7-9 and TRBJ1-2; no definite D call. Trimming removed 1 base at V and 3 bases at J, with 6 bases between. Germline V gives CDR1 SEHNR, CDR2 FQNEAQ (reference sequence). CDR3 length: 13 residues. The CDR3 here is CASSLDTDYGYTF. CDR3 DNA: TGTGCCAGCAGCTTAGATACAGACTATGGCTACACCTTC.

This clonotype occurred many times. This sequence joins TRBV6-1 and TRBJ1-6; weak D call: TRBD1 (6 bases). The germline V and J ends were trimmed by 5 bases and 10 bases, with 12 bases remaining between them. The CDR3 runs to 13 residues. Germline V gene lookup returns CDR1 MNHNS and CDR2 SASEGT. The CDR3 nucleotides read TGTGCCAGCAGTCCTACAGGGAGCTCACCCCTCCACTTT. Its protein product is CASSPTGSSPLHF.

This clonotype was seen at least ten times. CDR3 amino acids: CATSGGVNTDTQYF. The CDR3 nucleotides are TGTGCCACCAGTGGCGGGGTTAACACAGATACGCAGTATTTT. This chain joins TRBV24-1 and TRBJ2-3; weak D call: TRBD2 (6 bases). This CDR3 comprises 14 residues. Trimming took off 5 bases at V and 2 bases at J, with 10 bases between the two ends. Germline V lookup: CDR1 KGHDR, CDR2 SFDVKD.

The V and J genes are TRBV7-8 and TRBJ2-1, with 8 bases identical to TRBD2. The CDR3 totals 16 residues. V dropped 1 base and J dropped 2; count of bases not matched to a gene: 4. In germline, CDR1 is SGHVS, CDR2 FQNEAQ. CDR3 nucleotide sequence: TGTGCCAGCAGCTTAGTGGGTAGCGGGGCCTACAATGAGCAGTTCTTC. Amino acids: CASSLVGSGAYNEQFF.

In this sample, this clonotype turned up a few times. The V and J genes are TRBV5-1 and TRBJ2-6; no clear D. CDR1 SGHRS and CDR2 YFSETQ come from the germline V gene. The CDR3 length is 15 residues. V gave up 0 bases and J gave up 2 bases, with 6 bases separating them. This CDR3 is CASSLAWAGANVLTF. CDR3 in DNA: TGCGCCAGCAGCTTGGCTTGGGCTGGGGCCAACGTCCTGACTTTC. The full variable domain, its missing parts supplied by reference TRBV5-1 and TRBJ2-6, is KAGVTQTPRYLIKTRGQQVTLSCSPISGHRSVSWYQQTPGQGLQFLFEYFSETQRNKGNFPGRFSGRQFSNSRSEMNVSTLELGDSALYLCASSLAWAGANVLTFGAGSRLTVL.

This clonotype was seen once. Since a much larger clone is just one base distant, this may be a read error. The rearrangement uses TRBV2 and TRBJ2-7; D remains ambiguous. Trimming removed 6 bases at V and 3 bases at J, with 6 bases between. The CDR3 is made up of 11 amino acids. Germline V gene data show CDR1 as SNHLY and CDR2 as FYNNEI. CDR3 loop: CASRRNYEQYF. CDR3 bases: TGTGCCAGCAGGCGGAACTACGAGCAGTACTTC.

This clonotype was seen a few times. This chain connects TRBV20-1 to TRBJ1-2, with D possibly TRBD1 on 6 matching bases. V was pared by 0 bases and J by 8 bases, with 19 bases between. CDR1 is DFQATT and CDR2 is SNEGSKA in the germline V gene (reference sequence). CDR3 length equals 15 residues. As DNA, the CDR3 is TGCAGTGCTAGAGATCAAGGACAGAGGGGAAAAGGCTACACCTTC. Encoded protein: CSARDQGQRGKGYTF.

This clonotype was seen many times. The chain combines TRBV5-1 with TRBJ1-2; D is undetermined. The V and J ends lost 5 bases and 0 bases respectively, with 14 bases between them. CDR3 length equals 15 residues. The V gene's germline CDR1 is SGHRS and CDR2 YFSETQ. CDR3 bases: TGCGCCAGCAGGACGGACGGGCGCGCTAACTATGGCTACACCTTC. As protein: CASRTDGRANYGYTF.

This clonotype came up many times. CDR3 nucleotide sequence: TGTGCCAGCAGCTCATTAGCGGGGGGGCAATCCAATGAGCAGTTCTTC. It is translated as CASSSLAGGQSNEQFF. The chain uses TRBV7-6 and TRBJ2-1; 11 nucleotides align to TRBD2. This CDR3 has 16 amino acids. V lost 4 bases and J lost 6; bases outside the gene matches: 8. From germline, CDR1 is SGHVS and CDR2 FNYEAQ.

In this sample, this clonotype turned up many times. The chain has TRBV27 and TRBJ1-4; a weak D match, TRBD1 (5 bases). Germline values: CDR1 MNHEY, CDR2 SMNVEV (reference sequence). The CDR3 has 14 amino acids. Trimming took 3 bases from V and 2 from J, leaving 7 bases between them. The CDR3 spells CASSFSGTNEKLFF. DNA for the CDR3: TGTGCCAGCAGTTTCTCAGGGACTAATGAAAAACTGTTTTTT.

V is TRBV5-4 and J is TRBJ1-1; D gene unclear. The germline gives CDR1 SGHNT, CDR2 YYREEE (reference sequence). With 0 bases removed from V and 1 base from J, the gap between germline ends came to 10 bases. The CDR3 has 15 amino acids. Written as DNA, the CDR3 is TGTGCCAGCAGCTTGGAGGCCCTGGGGAACACTGAAGCTTTCTTT. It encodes CASSLEALGNTEAFF.

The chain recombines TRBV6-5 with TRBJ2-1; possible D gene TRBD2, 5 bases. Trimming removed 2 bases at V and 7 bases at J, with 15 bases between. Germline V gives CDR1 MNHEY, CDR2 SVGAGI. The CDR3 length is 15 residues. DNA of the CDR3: TGTGCCAGCAGTTACACCGGGATTAGGAGGAATGAGCAGTTCTTC. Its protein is CASSYTGIRRNEQFF.

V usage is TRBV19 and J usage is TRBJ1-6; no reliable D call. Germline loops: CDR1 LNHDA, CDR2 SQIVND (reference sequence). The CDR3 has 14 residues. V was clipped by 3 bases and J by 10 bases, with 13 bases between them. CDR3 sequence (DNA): TGTGCCAGTAGTATTGAGTGGGCGAGGTCACCCCTCCACTTT. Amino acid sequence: CASSIEWARSPLHF.

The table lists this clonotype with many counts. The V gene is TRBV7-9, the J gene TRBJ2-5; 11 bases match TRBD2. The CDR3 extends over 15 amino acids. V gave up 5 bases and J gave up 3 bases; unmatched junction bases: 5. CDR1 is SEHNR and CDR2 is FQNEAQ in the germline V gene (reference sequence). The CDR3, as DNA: TGTGCCAGCAGCGGTAGACTAGCGGGAAAAGAGACCCAGTACTTC. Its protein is CASSGRLAGKETQYF.

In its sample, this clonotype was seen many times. The CDR3 region has the DNA TGTGCCAGCAGCCGCGGAGGGAGGAGGGACTATGGCTACACCTTC. It yields the protein CASSRGGRRDYGYTF. This chain connects TRBV7-6 to TRBJ1-2, with unresolved D. From germline, CDR1 is SGHVS and CDR2 FNYEAQ. CDR3 length: 15 amino acids. Trimming removed 5 bases from V and 3 bases from J, with 16 bases in between.

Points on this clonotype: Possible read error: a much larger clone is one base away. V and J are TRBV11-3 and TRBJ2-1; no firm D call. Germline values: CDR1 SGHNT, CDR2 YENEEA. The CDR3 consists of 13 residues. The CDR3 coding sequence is TGTGCCAGCAGCCCAAGAGGCTACAATGGGCAGTTCTTC. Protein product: CASSPRGYNGQFF.

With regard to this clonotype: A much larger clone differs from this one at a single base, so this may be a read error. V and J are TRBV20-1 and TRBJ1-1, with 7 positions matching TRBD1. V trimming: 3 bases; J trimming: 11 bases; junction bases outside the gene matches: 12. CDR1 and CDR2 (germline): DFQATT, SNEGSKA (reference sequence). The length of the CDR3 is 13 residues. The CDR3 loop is CSASLSGGFVAFF. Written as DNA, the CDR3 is TGCAGTGCTAGTCTCTCAGGGGGATTCGTCGCTTTCTTT.

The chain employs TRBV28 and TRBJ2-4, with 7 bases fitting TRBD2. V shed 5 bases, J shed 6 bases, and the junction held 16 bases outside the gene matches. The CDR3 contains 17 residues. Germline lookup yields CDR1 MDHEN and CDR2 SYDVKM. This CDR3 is CASSLPGGAGAGNIQYF. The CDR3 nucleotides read TGTGCCAGCAGTCTCCCGGGGGGTGCGGGAGCGGGAAACATTCAGTACTTC.

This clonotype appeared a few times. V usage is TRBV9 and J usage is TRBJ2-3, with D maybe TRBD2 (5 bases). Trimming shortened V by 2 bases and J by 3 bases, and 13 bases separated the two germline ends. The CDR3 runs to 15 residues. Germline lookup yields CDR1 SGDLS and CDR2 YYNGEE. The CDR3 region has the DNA TGTGCCAGCAGCGTGGGCGACTACGCAACAGATACGCAGTATTTT. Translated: CASSVGDYATDTQYF.

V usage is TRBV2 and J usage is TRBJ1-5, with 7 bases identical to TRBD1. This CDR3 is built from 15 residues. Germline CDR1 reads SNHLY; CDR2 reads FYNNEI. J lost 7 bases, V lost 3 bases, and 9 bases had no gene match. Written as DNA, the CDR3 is TGTGCCAGCAGTGAGGGTGACAGGGCCGACCAGCCCCAGCATTTT. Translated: CASSEGDRADQPQHF.

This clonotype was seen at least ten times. The CDR3 spells CASSQDPQGYSNQPQHF. The DNA for the CDR3 is TGCGCCAGCAGCCAAGATCCACAGGGATATAGCAATCAGCCCCAGCATTTT. This rearrangement joins TRBV4-3 to TRBJ1-5, with D possibly TRBD1 on 6 matching bases. Between the trimmed V and J ends, which lost 0 bases and 0 bases, there was a span of 12 bases. This CDR3 spans 17 amino acids. Germline values: CDR1 LGHNA, CDR2 YSLEER.

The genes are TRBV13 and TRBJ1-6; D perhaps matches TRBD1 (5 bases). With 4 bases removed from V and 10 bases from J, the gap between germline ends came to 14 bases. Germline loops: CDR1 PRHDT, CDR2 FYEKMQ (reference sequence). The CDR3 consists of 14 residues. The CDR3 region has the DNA TGTGCCAGCAGCTACACAGGAATCGGATCACCCCTCCACTTT. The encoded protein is CASSYTGIGSPLHF.

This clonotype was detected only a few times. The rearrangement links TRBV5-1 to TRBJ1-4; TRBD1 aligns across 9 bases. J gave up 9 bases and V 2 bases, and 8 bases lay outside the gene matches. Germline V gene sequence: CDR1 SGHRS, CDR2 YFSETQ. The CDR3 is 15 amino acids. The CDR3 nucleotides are TGCGCCAGCAGCTTAAACAGGGGGCAGGATCAAAAACTGTTTTTT. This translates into CASSLNRGQDQKLFF.

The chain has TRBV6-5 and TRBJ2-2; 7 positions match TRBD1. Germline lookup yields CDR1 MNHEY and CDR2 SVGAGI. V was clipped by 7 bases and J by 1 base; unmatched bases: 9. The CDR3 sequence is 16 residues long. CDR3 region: CASTSWDRLNTGELFF. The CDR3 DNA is TGTGCCAGCACCTCTTGGGACAGATTGAACACCGGGGAGCTGTTTTTT.

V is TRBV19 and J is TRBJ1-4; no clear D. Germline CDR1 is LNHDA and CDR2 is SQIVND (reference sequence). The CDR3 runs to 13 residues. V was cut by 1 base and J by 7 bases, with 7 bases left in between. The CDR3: CASSIASREKLFF. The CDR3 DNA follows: TGTGCCAGTAGTATAGCGTCACGTGAAAAACTGTTTTTT.

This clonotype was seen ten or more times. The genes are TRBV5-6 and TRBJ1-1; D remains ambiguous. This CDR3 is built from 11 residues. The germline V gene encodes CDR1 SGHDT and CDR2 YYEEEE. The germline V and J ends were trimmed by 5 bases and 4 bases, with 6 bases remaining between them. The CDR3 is CASSLSTEAFF. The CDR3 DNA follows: TGTGCCAGCAGTTTGAGCACTGAAGCTTTCTTT.

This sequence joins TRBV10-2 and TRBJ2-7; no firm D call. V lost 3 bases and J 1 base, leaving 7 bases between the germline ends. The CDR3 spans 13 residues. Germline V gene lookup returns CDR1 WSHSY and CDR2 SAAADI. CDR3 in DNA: TGCGCCAGCAGTGATCTAACTTCCTACGAGCAGTACTTC. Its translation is CASSDLTSYEQYF.

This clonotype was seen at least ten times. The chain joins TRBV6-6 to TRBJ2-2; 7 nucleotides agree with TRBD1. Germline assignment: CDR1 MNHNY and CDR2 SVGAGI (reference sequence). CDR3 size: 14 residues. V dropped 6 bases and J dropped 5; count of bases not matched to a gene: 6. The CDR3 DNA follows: TGTGCCAGCAGACGGGACAGAGAGACCGGGGAGCTGTTTTTT. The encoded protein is CASRRDRETGELFF.

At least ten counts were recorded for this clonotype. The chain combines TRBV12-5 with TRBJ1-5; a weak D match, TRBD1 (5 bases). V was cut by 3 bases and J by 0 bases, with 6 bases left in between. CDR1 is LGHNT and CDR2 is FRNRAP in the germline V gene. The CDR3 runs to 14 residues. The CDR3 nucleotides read TGTGCTAGTGGTTTAGGGGATAGCAATCAGCCCCAGCATTTT. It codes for CASGLGDSNQPQHF.

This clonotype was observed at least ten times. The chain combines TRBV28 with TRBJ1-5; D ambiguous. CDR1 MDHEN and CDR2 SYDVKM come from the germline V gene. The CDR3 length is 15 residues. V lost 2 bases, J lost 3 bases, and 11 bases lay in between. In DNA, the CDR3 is TGTGCCAGCAGTTTAGAGGAACACATCAATCAGCCCCAGCATTTT. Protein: CASSLEEHINQPQHF.